The 27 T cell receptor beta chains reported below all come from one sample, sequenced in a study of cytomegalovirus exposure and HLA in healthy donors. Primers included in the PCR were 60 Vbeta and 13 Jbeta primers. Assay used: immunoSEQ multiplex PCR; TCRdb lists only in-frame clones, some missing. Of around 150,000 clones listed, about 85% are singletons. The sample comprised PBMCs. The source is a human donor in good health.

The chain recombines TRBV2 with TRBJ2-6; TRBD1 matches at 7 bases. Trimming took 7 bases from V and 3 from J; bases not matched to a gene: 3. The germline V gene has CDR1 SNHLY and CDR2 FYNNEI. The CDR3 consists of 14 residues. The CDR3 nucleotides read TGTGCCAGCAACAGGGGTAGTGGGGCCAACGTCCTGACTTTC. Translated, it gives CASNRGSGANVLTF. The complete variable domain, with remaining parts taken from reference TRBV2 and TRBJ2-6, reads EPEVTQTPSHQVTQMGQEVILRCVPISNHLYFYWYRQILGQKVEFLVSFYNNEISEKSEIFDDQFSVERPDGSNFTLKIRSTKLEDSAMYFCASNRGSGANVLTFGAGSRLTVL.

The genes are TRBV14 and TRBJ2-7; possible D gene TRBD1, 5 bases. CDR3 length: 13 amino acids. The ends were cut back, 5 bases at V and 7 bases at J, with 15 bases in the middle. Germline-derived CDR1 and CDR2 are SGHDN and FVKESK. The CDR3: CASSYSLSGEQYF. The DNA of the CDR3 is TGTGCCAGCAGCTACTCTCTCTCAGGGGAGCAGTACTTC.

The chain combines TRBV14 with TRBJ2-1, with 11 bases matching TRBD1. The CDR3 is made up of 16 amino acids. J lost 3 bases, V lost 4 bases, and 5 bases had no gene match. Per germline, CDR1 SGHDN and CDR2 FVKESK. CDR3 bases: TGTGCCAGCAGCCCCTCCGGGACAGGGGGCTACAATGAGCAGTTCTTC. This translates into CASSPSGTGGYNEQFF.

The V call is TRBV6-5, the J call TRBJ2-1; 8 nucleotides align to TRBD1. Unmatched junction bases numbered 11, after V lost 8 bases and J lost 8 bases. Germline V gene data show CDR1 as MNHEY and CDR2 as SVGAGI. The CDR3 has 14 residues. The CDR3 loop reads CASEPRTGLHEQFF. The CDR3 nucleotides are TGTGCCAGCGAGCCTAGGACAGGGTTGCATGAGCAGTTCTTC.

This chain uses TRBV2 with TRBJ1-5; D remains ambiguous. The CDR3 is 13 amino acids. Germline CDR1 and CDR2: SNHLY and FYNNEI. Between the trimmed V and J ends, which lost 4 bases and 6 bases, there was a span of 10 bases. CDR3 amino acids: CASSVEASQPQHF. The CDR3 region has the DNA TGTGCCAGCAGTGTCGAGGCCAGTCAGCCCCAGCATTTT.

This chain connects TRBV5-1 to TRBJ2-7, with 8 bases that match TRBD2. From germline, CDR1 is SGHRS and CDR2 YFSETQ. This CDR3 spans 13 amino acids. With V trimmed by 4 bases and J by 5 bases, 5 bases remained unmatched. Written as DNA, the CDR3 is TGCGCCAGCAGCGCCGGACTAGCTGACGAGCAGTACTTC. Translated: CASSAGLADEQYF.

A few counts support this clone. The chain uses TRBV4-1 and TRBJ1-5, with D possibly TRBD1 on 5 matching bases. The CDR3 runs to 13 residues. V was trimmed by 3 bases and J by 9 bases, leaving 12 bases between them. The V gene's germline CDR1 is MGHRA and CDR2 YSYEKL. This chain's CDR3 is CASSQPGKLPQHF. CDR3 DNA sequence: TGCGCCAGCAGCCAGCCAGGGAAGCTGCCCCAGCATTTT.

The chain links TRBV2 to TRBJ2-1; tentatively, D is TRBD1 (5 bases). CDR1 and CDR2 from the germline V gene are SNHLY and FYNNEI. V was cut by 2 bases and J by 3 bases, with 11 bases left in between. The CDR3 sequence is 15 residues long. The CDR3 loop reads CASSEQGEDYNEQFF. CDR3 sequence (DNA): TGTGCCAGCAGTGAACAGGGTGAAGACTACAATGAGCAGTTCTTC.

The CDR3 coding sequence is TGTGCCAGCAGCTTAATATTCGTCGAGACCCAGTACTTC. It specifies CASSLIFVETQYF. The V call is TRBV7-6, the J call TRBJ2-5; no clear D gene. V gave up 2 bases and J gave up 5 bases, with 9 bases separating them. The CDR3 contains 13 residues. The germline V gene has CDR1 SGHVS and CDR2 FNYEAQ.

V usage is TRBV5-4 and J usage is TRBJ2-6, with 13 bases identical to TRBD2. This CDR3 spans 19 amino acids. The germline CDR1 and CDR2 sequences are SGHNT and YYREEE (reference sequence). Trimming at V came to 5 bases and at J to 0 bases, leaving 8 bases not matched to a gene. CDR3 coding DNA: TGTGCCAGCAGTACGATAGGACTAGCGGGAGACTCTGGGGCCAACGTCCTGACTTTC. Amino acid sequence: CASSTIGLAGDSGANVLTF.

The chain is built from TRBV5-1 and TRBJ2-3; a possible D gene is TRBD2 (6 bases). The germline CDR1 and CDR2 sequences are SGHRS and YFSETQ. Trimming left V 4 bases short and J 5 bases short, with 8 bases between. The CDR3 is 12 residues long. Here the CDR3 DNA reads TGCGCCAGCAGCCCCGGGGGAGATACGCAGTATTTT. Residues: CASSPGGDTQYF.

The V call is TRBV5-1, the J call TRBJ2-7; 11 bases map to TRBD2. Germline CDR1 is SGHRS and CDR2 is YFSETQ. The CDR3 has 15 residues. J was trimmed by 0 bases and V by 4 bases; bases with no gene match: 3. The CDR3 nucleotides read TGCGCCAGCAGCCGACTAGCGGGGATCTCCTACGAGCAGTACTTC. It codes for CASSRLAGISYEQYF.

The sample holds one count of this clone. The V call is TRBV4-1, the J call TRBJ2-7; TRBD2 is a possible D gene (6 bases). From germline, CDR1 is MGHRA and CDR2 YSYEKL. The V gene lost 0 bases and the J gene lost 3 bases, with 18 bases spanning the gap. CDR3 length: 17 residues. The chain's CDR3 is CASSQEAPGGAYYEQYF. The DNA of the CDR3 is TGCGCCAGCAGCCAAGAGGCCCCCGGGGGAGCCTACTACGAGCAGTACTTC.

The chain links TRBV19 to TRBJ2-3; D uncertain. This CDR3 contains 14 residues. CDR1 and CDR2 (germline): LNHDA, SQIVND (reference sequence). V was shortened by 1 base and J by 2 bases, with 7 bases between the two germline ends. CDR3 DNA sequence: TGTGCCAGTAGTATAGCTGGCCACACAGATACGCAGTATTTT. Amino acids: CASSIAGHTDTQYF. The full variable domain, rest sourced from reference TRBV19 and TRBJ2-3, is DGGITQSPKYLFRKEGQNVTLSCEQNLNHDAMYWYRQDPGQGLRLIYYSQIVNDFQKGDIAEGYSVSREKKESFPLTVTSAQKNPTAFYLCASSIAGHTDTQYFGPGTRLTVL.

The genes are TRBV7-8 and TRBJ1-5; perhaps TRBD1 as D (5 bases). With 5 bases removed from V and 5 bases from J, the gap between germline ends came to 13 bases. The CDR3 runs to 14 residues. Germline V gene data show CDR1 as SGHVS and CDR2 as FQNEAQ. Here the CDR3 reads CASSPPGRDQPQHF. CDR3 bases: TGTGCCAGCAGCCCCCCCGGCAGGGATCAGCCCCAGCATTTT.

This clone was seen once. This rearrangement joins TRBV10-3 to TRBJ2-1; tentatively, D is TRBD2 (7 bases). This CDR3 spans 13 amino acids. Germline V gene sequence: CDR1 ENHRY, CDR2 SYGVKD. Trimming stripped 11 bases from V and 3 bases from J, with 14 bases between. The CDR3 sequence is CAFSGGVYNEQFF. The CDR3 DNA sequence: TGTGCCTTCTCGGGGGGCGTCTACAATGAGCAGTTCTTC.

This chain uses TRBV25-1 with TRBJ2-1; no definite D call. Germline V CDR1 and CDR2: MGHDK, SYGVNS. V dropped 2 bases and J dropped 1 base, with 9 bases sitting between them. The CDR3 is 15 amino acids. The CDR3 protein is CASSERRSSYNEQFF. DNA for the CDR3: TGTGCCAGCAGTGAAAGGCGGTCGTCCTACAATGAGCAGTTCTTC.

V is TRBV2 and J is TRBJ2-7, with 8 bases matching TRBD1. V trimming: 10 bases; J trimming: 3 bases; junction bases outside the gene matches: 17. CDR3 size: 16 residues. Germline CDR1 is SNHLY and CDR2 is FYNNEI. The CDR3 DNA is TGTGCCATCGAACCTCGGGACAGGAGATATCGCTACGAGCAGTACTTC. It codes for CAIEPRDRRYRYEQYF.

The J gene is TRBJ2-2, the V gene TRBV7-3; 7 bases match TRBD1. The CDR3 loop spans 16 amino acids. Trimming took 3 bases from V and 6 from J; bases not matched to a gene: 10. The germline gives CDR1 SGHTA, CDR2 FQGTGA. The CDR3, as DNA: TGTGCCAGCAGCTTCCAAGGGGGCGAAGTCTCCGGGGAGCTGTTTTTT. This codes for CASSFQGGEVSGELFF.

The rearrangement uses TRBV2 and TRBJ2-6; TRBD1 aligns across 12 bases. The CDR3 is made up of 17 amino acids. The germline V gene encodes CDR1 SNHLY and CDR2 FYNNEI. J lost 2 bases, V lost 4 bases, and 3 bases had no gene match. CDR3 sequence: CASSGGTGGAGANVLTF. The DNA of the CDR3 is TGTGCCAGCAGTGGGGGGACAGGGGGCGCTGGGGCCAACGTCCTGACTTTC.

The CDR3 DNA follows: TGTGCCAGCAGCGTAGGCGGGCTAGCGGGGATAAACGAGCAGTACTTC. Its translation is CASSVGGLAGINEQYF. The rearrangement links TRBV9 to TRBJ2-7; 9 positions match TRBD2. CDR1 and CDR2 from the germline V gene are SGDLS and YYNGEE. This CDR3 is built from 16 residues. With 0 bases clipped from V and 5 bases from J, the junction kept 9 bases outside the gene matches.

The V call is TRBV5-1, the J call TRBJ2-7; the match to TRBD1 covers 9 bases. Germline V lookup: CDR1 SGHRS, CDR2 YFSETQ. This CDR3 contains 15 residues. J gave up 3 bases and V 0 bases, and 4 bases lay outside the gene matches. The CDR3 nucleotides read TGCGCCAGCAGCTTGGACAGGGGGCTTGTCTACGAGCAGTACTTC. This encodes CASSLDRGLVYEQYF.

The gene calls are TRBV29-1 and TRBJ2-7; maybe TRBD2 (5 bases). Germline CDR1 and CDR2: SQVTM and ANQGSEA. This CDR3 contains 13 residues. V lost 0 bases and J 3 bases, leaving 9 bases between the germline ends. This CDR3 is CSVEDPGVYEQYF. CDR3 in DNA: TGCAGCGTTGAAGATCCCGGGGTCTACGAGCAGTACTTC.

The rearrangement links TRBV6-1 to TRBJ2-3; TRBD2 matches 7 bases. From germline, CDR1 is MNHNS and CDR2 SASEGT. Trimming removed 5 bases from V and 3 bases from J; junction bases left unmatched: 5. This CDR3 spans 14 amino acids. The DNA of the CDR3 is TGTGCCAGCAGTCAGCGGGATCGGACAGATACGCAGTATTTT. It is translated as CASSQRDRTDTQYF.

This chain uses TRBV2 with TRBJ1-1; D is ambiguous. Between the trimmed V and J ends, which lost 0 bases and 3 bases, there was a span of 11 bases. Germline-derived CDR1 and CDR2 are SNHLY and FYNNEI. This CDR3 has 15 residues. Here the CDR3 reads CASSEAVRRDTEAFF. Here the CDR3 DNA reads TGTGCCAGCAGTGAAGCGGTCAGACGGGACACTGAAGCTTTCTTT. The entire variable domain, with the rest obtained from reference TRBV2 and TRBJ1-1, is as follows: EPEVTQTPSHQVTQMGQEVILRCVPISNHLYFYWYRQILGQKVEFLVSFYNNEISEKSEIFDDQFSVERPDGSNFTLKIRSTKLEDSAMYFCASSEAVRRDTEAFFGQGTRLTVV.

The chain combines TRBV27 with TRBJ2-7, with 7 bases lining up with TRBD2. Germline CDR1 is MNHEY and CDR2 is SMNVEV (reference sequence). This CDR3 has 15 residues. V shed 8 bases and J 3 bases; nucleotides not matched to a gene: 13. DNA of the CDR3: TGTGCCAGCCGCCGGGGGACTACCTCCGGCTACGAGCAGTACTTC. It yields the protein CASRRGTTSGYEQYF.

The V gene is TRBV7-9, the J gene TRBJ1-4; no definite D call. Germline lookup yields CDR1 SEHNR and CDR2 FQNEAQ (reference sequence). The length of the CDR3 is 13 residues. V dropped 3 bases and J dropped 5 bases, with 7 bases sitting between them. In DNA form, the CDR3 reads TGTGCCAGCAGCTTGCCGCGGAATGAAAAACTGTTTTTT. Translation: CASSLPRNEKLFF.